The 19 T cell receptor beta chains reported below all come from one sample, sequenced in a study of identical twins. A single record per CDR3 protein comes from TCRdb applying MiXCR to the 5' RACE reads. The sample lists 600,000 to 850,000 distinct CDR3 sequences; roughly 18% were seen once. These data also featured in a second study, about T cells expressing NK-cell markers.

Specimen: PBMCs. These receptors came from a woman aged 18-29 years in good health.

This clonotype was recorded a few times. The V call is TRBV10-3, the J call TRBJ2-1; TRBD1 aligns across 8 bases. The J segment lost 7 bases and the V segment lost 7 bases, leaving 6 bases of the junction unmatched. CDR3 size: 13 residues. CDR1 and CDR2 (germline): ENHRY, SYGVKD. Here the CDR3 DNA reads TGTGCCATCACTCCGGACAGGGTGAATGAGCAGTTCTTC. Amino acid sequence: CAITPDRVNEQFF.

The rearrangement joins TRBV7-9 to TRBJ2-1, with 7 bases lining up with TRBD2. Germline CDR1 is SEHNR and CDR2 is FQNEAQ (reference sequence). This CDR3 contains 14 residues. The V and J ends lost 6 bases and 8 bases, in that order; junction bases with no gene match: 10. The DNA for the CDR3 is TGTGCCAGCAGTTCCCTCCGCGGGAGCTATGAGCAGTTCTTC. Its protein product is CASSSLRGSYEQFF.

The V and J genes are TRBV19 and TRBJ2-1, with 10 bases that match TRBD2. The ends lost 7 bases at V and 4 bases at J; junction bases unmatched: 10. The CDR3 runs to 16 residues. The germline V gene has CDR1 LNHDA and CDR2 SQIVND (reference sequence). DNA for the CDR3: TGTGCCAGTAATCCCAGGGGTAGCGGGAGGTACAATGAGCAGTTCTTC. This translates into CASNPRGSGRYNEQFF.

This sequence joins TRBV9 and TRBJ2-2; D remains ambiguous. V was clipped by 8 bases and J by 7 bases, with 15 bases between them. Germline loops: CDR1 SGDLS, CDR2 YYNGEE. This CDR3 comprises 13 residues. The CDR3 DNA reads as TGTGCCAGTGCCCAAGGGAATTACGGGGAGCTGTTTTTT. It yields the protein CASAQGNYGELFF.

This clonotype has just one count. The chain joins TRBV7-6 to TRBJ2-3; 7 nucleotides agree with TRBD2. The CDR3 is 14 residues long. Per the germline V gene, CDR1 is SGHVS and CDR2 is FNYEAQ. With V trimmed by 8 bases and J by 13 bases, 18 bases remained unmatched. CDR3 in amino acids: CASSRGSGDLRKYF. The CDR3, as DNA: TGTGCCAGCTCCCGGGGGAGCGGGGATCTCCGGAAGTATTTT.

This clonotype has only a few counts. The chain carries TRBV6-2 or TRBV6-3 and TRBJ2-7, with 8 nucleotides matching TRBD2. Trimming took 6 bases from V and 3 from J; bases not matched to a gene: 22. Germline CDR1 and CDR2: MNHEY and SVGEGT. The CDR3 spans 19 residues. CDR3 DNA: TGTGCCAGCAGCCAGGTCCCGGGACGGGAGGGACTCAAGTTCTACGAGCAGTACTTC. It encodes CASSQVPGREGLKFYEQYF.

This clonotype appeared a few times. The chain carries TRBV6-1 and TRBJ1-1; D perhaps matches TRBD1 (6 bases). CDR3 length: 17 residues. Trimming took off 6 bases at V and 6 bases at J, with 26 bases between the two ends. Germline V gene data show CDR1 as MNHNS and CDR2 as SASEGT. In nucleotides, the CDR3 is TGTGCCAGCAGGGAATCCGGTGCTGGGGGGCAGTACGCTGAAGCTTTCTTT. This gives the protein CASRESGAGGQYAEAFF.

The count of this clonotype is one. This chain's CDR3 is CASSLRSSSTDTQYF. The CDR3 DNA follows: TGTGCCAGCAGCTTACGGTCTTCTAGCACAGATACGCAGTATTTT. The V call is TRBV7-2, the J call TRBJ2-3, with D unresolved. V was pared by 2 bases and J by 0 bases, with 9 bases between. This CDR3 comprises 15 residues. Germline CDR1 is SGHTA and CDR2 is FQGNSA.

This rearrangement joins TRBV6-1 to TRBJ2-1; D gene uncertain. This CDR3 region has 13 residues. The V gene lost 6 bases and the J gene lost 4 bases, with 10 bases spanning the gap. Looked up from germline, CDR1 is MNHNS and CDR2 is SASEGT. The CDR3 protein is CASRLDGYNEQFF. The CDR3 DNA follows: TGTGCCAGCAGACTGGACGGATACAATGAGCAGTTCTTC.

The J gene is TRBJ2-7, the V gene TRBV6-5; 11 nucleotides agree with TRBD1. This CDR3 spans 15 amino acids. Germline-derived CDR1 and CDR2 are MNHEY and SVGAGI. V dropped 4 bases and J dropped 4; count of bases not matched to a gene: 6. The CDR3: CASSSGQGARYEQYF. CDR3 DNA sequence: TGTGCCAGCAGTTCAGGACAGGGGGCTCGATACGAGCAGTACTTC.

This clonotype was detected a few times. The chain employs TRBV12-3 or TRBV12-4 and TRBJ2-3; D not certain. The CDR3 is 15 amino acids. V was clipped by 5 bases and J by 6 bases, with 18 bases between them. CDR3 nucleotide sequence: TGTGCCAGCAGTCCCCGGGTGAGTCGGGTCGATACGCAGTATTTT. Its protein is CASSPRVSRVDTQYF.

This chain links TRBV5-5 with TRBJ1-3; D call uncertain. The ends were cut back, 0 bases at V and 7 bases at J, with 11 bases in the middle. The germline V gene has CDR1 SGHKS and CDR2 YYEKEE (reference sequence). The CDR3 contains 14 residues. The CDR3 here is CASSLVPLGNTIYF. The DNA for the CDR3 is TGTGCCAGCAGCTTGGTTCCCCTAGGTAACACCATATATTTT.

This rearrangement joins TRBV7-3 to TRBJ2-3; maybe TRBD2 (7 bases). The V and J ends lost 2 bases and 2 bases respectively, with 14 bases between them. Germline loops: CDR1 SGHTA, CDR2 FQGTGA. The CDR3 length is 16 residues. The CDR3 spells CASSLGGGAYTDTQYF. CDR3 coding DNA: TGTGCCAGCAGCTTAGGCGGGGGCGCCTACACAGATACGCAGTATTTT.

The CDR3 is CASSPIQRPQHF. The CDR3 DNA reads TGTGCCAGCAGCCCCATTCAACGGCCCCAGCATTTT. The J gene is TRBJ1-5, the V gene TRBV7-2; no definite D call. This CDR3 region has 12 residues. Deletions cut 5 bases from V and 9 bases from J, with 11 bases between. Germline assignment: CDR1 SGHTA and CDR2 FQGNSA.

The chain recombines TRBV12-3 or TRBV12-4 with TRBJ2-6; no firm D call. V lost 11 bases, J lost 2 bases, and 10 bases lay in between. The CDR3 has 13 residues. The CDR3 spells CAEQLAGANVLTF. As DNA, the CDR3 is TGTGCCGAACAGCTGGCTGGGGCCAACGTCCTGACTTTC.

The chain has TRBV13 and TRBJ2-5; D ambiguous. The CDR3 length is 13 residues. V lost 5 bases, J lost 3 bases, and 10 bases lay in between. In germline, CDR1 is PRHDT, CDR2 FYEKMQ (reference sequence). CDR3 residues: CASSLRPKETQYF. The DNA for the CDR3 is TGTGCCAGCAGCCTCAGGCCGAAAGAGACCCAGTACTTC.

This clonotype occurred a few times. This chain links TRBV9 with TRBJ2-1, with TRBD1 as a possible D gene (6 bases). V lost 4 bases and J lost 7, with 15 bases in between. The CDR3 has 14 amino acids. The germline CDR1 and CDR2 sequences are SGDLS and YYNGEE. The CDR3 region has the DNA TGTGCCAGCAGCTCGAGGGGGTGGGCGAATGAGCAGTTCTTC. Translation gives CASSSRGWANEQFF.

The rearrangement links TRBV2 to TRBJ2-5, with D possibly matching TRBD2 (6 bases). CDR3 size: 13 residues. V gave up 7 bases and J gave up 1 base, with 10 bases separating them. Per the germline V gene, CDR1 is SNHLY and CDR2 is FYNNEI. The CDR3 DNA sequence: TGTGCCAGCAAGAGGGAGGCCCAAGAGACCCAGTACTTC. Protein product: CASKREAQETQYF. Looking up the rest from reference TRBV2 and TRBJ2-5 gives the full variable domain: EPEVTQTPSHQVTQMGQEVILRCVPISNHLYFYWYRQILGQKVEFLVSFYNNEISEKSEIFDDQFSVERPDGSNFTLKIRSTKLEDSAMYFCASKREAQETQYFGPGTRLLVL.

The CDR3 sequence: CASRYGVGSHEQYF. CDR3 DNA: TGTGCCAGTCGTTACGGAGTAGGCAGCCACGAGCAGTACTTC. The chain links TRBV19 to TRBJ2-7; D gene ambiguous. Germline lookup yields CDR1 LNHDA and CDR2 SQIVND (reference sequence). This CDR3 spans 14 amino acids. Trimming cost V 8 bases and J 5 bases, with 19 bases left between them. The complete variable domain, with remaining parts taken from reference TRBV19 and TRBJ2-7, reads DGGITQSPKYLFRKEGQNVTLSCEQNLNHDAMYWYRQDPGQGLRLIYYSQIVNDFQKGDIAEGYSVSREKKESFPLTVTSAQKNPTAFYLCASRYGVGSHEQYFGPGTRLTVT.